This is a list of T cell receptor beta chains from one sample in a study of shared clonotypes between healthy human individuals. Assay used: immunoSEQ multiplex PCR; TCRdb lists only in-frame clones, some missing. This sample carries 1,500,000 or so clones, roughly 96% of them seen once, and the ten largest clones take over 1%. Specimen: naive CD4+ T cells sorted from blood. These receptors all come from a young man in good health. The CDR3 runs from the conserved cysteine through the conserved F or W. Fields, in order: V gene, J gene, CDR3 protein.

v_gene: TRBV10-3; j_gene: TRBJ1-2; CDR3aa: CAISEGRLLIGYTF
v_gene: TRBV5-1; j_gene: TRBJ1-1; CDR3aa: CASSEGLGTEAFF
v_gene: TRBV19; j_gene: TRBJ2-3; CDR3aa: CASSSRLAGETDTQYF
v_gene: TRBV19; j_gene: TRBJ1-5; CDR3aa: CASRRTGSGSNQPQHF
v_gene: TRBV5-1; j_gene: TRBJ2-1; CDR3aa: CASRAGTSGINEQFF
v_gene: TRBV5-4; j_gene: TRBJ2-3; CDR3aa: CASSVPTAGVLDTQYF
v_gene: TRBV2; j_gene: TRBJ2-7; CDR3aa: CASSRVSLGEQYF
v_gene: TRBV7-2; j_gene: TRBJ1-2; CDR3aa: CASSPGGGLGGYTF
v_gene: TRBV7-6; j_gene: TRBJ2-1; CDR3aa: CASSSENEQFF
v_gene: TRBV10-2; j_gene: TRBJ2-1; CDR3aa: CASMKIRSYNEQFF
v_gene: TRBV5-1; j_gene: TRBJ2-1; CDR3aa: CASCRDGSSYNEQFF
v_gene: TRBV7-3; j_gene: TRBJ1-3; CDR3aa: CASSLSGSGNTIYF
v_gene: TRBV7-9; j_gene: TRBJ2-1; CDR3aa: CASSPQILNSYNEQFF
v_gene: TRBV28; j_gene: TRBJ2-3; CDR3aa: CASSSGQGAPDTQYF
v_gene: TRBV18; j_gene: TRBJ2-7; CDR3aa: CASSPRGRPYEQYF
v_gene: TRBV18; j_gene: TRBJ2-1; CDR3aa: CASSPVTSAIRYNEQFF
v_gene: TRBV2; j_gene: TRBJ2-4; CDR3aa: CASIPIRGSPENIQYF
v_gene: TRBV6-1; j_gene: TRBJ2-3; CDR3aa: CASSERANSHRTDTQYF
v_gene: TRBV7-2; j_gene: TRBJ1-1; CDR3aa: CASSLAGTATEAFF
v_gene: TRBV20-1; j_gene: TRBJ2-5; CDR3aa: CSASIGETQYF
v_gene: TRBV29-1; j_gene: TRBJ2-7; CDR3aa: CSVEDRGNEQYF
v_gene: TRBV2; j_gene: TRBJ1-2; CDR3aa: CASSDSIWYGYTF
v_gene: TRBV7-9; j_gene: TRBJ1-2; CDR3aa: CASSSYDQGAESPYGYTF
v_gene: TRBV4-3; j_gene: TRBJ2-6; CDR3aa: CASSQDGPLSSGANVLTF
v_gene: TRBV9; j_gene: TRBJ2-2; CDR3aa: CASSRGAGELFF
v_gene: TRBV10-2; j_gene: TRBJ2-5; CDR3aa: CASTPSGRVQTQYF
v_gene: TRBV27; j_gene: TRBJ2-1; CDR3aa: CASMRQSGYNEQFF
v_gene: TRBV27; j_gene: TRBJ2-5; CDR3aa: CASRLFGDQETQYF
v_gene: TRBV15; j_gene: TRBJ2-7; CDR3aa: CATSRDPGPSYEQYF
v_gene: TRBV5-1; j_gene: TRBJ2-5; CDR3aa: CASSFQETQYF